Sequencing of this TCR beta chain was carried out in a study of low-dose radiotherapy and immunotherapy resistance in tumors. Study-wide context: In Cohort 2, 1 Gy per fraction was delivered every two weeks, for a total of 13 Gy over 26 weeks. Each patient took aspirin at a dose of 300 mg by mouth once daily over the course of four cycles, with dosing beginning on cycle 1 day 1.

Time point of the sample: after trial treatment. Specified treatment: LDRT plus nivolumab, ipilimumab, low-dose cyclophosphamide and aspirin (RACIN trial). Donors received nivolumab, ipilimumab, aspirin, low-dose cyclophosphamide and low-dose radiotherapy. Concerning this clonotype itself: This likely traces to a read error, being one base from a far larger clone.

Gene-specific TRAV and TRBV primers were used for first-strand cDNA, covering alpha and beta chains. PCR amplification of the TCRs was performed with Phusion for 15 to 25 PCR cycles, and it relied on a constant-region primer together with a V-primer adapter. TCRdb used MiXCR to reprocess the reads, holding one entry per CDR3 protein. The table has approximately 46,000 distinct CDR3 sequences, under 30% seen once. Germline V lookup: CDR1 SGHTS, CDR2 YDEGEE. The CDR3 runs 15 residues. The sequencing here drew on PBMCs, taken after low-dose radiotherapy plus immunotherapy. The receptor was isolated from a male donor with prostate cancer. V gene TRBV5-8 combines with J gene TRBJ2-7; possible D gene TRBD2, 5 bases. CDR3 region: CASSLNGVPSYDQYF. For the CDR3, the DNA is TGTGCCAGCAGCTTGAACGGGGTCCCCTCCTACGATCAGTACTTC.